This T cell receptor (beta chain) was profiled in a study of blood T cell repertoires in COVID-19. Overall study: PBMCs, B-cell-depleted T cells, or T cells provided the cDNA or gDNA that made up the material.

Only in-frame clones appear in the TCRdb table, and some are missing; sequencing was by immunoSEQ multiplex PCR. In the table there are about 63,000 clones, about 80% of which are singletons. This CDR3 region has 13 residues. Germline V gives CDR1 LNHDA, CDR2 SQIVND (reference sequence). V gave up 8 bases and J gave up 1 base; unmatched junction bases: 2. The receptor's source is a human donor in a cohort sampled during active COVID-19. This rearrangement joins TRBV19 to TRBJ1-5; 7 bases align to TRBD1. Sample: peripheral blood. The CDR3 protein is CASETGSNQPQHF. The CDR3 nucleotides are TGTGCCAGTGAGACAGGGAGCAATCAGCCCCAGCATTTT.